This TCR beta chain stems from a study of cytomegalovirus exposure and HLA in healthy donors. Study-level results: CMV serostatus alone was available as immune exposure information. The authors assumed roughly uniform sequencing depth across donors for presence/absence analyses.

This clone turned up a few times. Its antigen is unknown. With 60 Vbeta and 13 Jbeta primers, the PCR was carried out. The method was immunoSEQ multiplex PCR; TCRdb's version includes in-frame clones alone and lacks a portion of them. In the table there are around 160,000 clones, about 71% of which are singletons. V was pared by 6 bases and J by 0 bases, with 11 bases between. The CDR3 loop spans 13 amino acids. CDR1 and CDR2 (germline): SQVTM, ANQGSEA. This receptor was obtained from a man in his forties or fifties in good health and CMV-seronegative. The chain employs TRBV29-1 and TRBJ1-2; D possibly corresponds to TRBD1 (6 bases). Sequencing used PBMCs. CDR3 sequence reads: CSVATGTNYGYTF. CDR3 nucleotide sequence: TGCAGCGTCGCTACAGGGACTAACTATGGCTACACCTTC.